These T cell receptor beta chains were read from a single sample in a study of shared clonotypes between healthy human individuals. Repertoires were generated with immunoSEQ multiplex PCR, while TCRdb's copy carries only in-frame clones and drops some. The sample lists about 1 million clones; 60% to 80% were seen once. The material sequenced was memory CD4+ T cells sorted from blood. These receptors were taken from a man younger than 30 in good health. Each CDR3 is given without its conserved first and last residue. Some rows have no size entry. The others give once, few or many, or a class for an expanded clone.

v_gene	j_gene	abundance	CDR3aa
TRBV6-5	TRBJ2-7	few	ASSPRGGPSYEQY
TRBV6-4	TRBJ2-6	-	ASRGELSGANVLT
TRBV25-1	TRBJ2-2	-	ASRGGPNTGELF
TRBV5-4	TRBJ2-5	-	ASSMGLAGGETQY
TRBV10-3	TRBJ1-2	-	AIRNPTGGGGYT
TRBV6-1	TRBJ2-1	-	ASSEVNRRDDNEQF
TRBV25-1	TRBJ2-2	-	ASQLGGTTGELF
TRBV4-3	TRBJ2-1	-	ASSQEVDSHGEQF
TRBV11-2	TRBJ1-2	-	ASSSGQGDNYGYT
TRBV5-4	TRBJ2-7	-	ASSGQRTSSSYEQY
TRBV18	TRBJ1-2	-	ASSPEQLYGYT
TRBV7-9	TRBJ2-3	-	ASSFSAQGGSTDTQY
TRBV6-1	TRBJ2-2	-	ASRRDRVNTGELF
TRBV7-2	TRBJ2-3	-	ASSLLGGRATDTQY
TRBV15	TRBJ2-1	-	ATSGGVGGYNEQF
TRBV9	TRBJ2-5	few	ASSVGPVQETQY
TRBV5-1	TRBJ2-5	-	ASSSYPGWGEETQY
TRBV7-2	TRBJ2-5	-	ASSLVGGRALETQY
TRBV15	TRBJ1-2	-	ATSGYTGSGYT
TRBV18	TRBJ1-3	-	ASSPGPSGNTIY
TRBV18	TRBJ2-5	-	ASSPIGQETQY
TRBV7-2	TRBJ2-2	-	ASSMNLAFGNTGELF
TRBV2	TRBJ2-2	-	ASSVRQAWDTGELF
TRBV4-1	TRBJ1-5	-	ASSQDMVRGPQH
TRBV28	TRBJ2-3	-	ASSPGTSGSTDTQY
TRBV29-1	TRBJ2-7	-	SAQRGGNYEQY
TRBV28	TRBJ2-2	few	ASMRGPSTGELF
TRBV27	TRBJ2-2	few	ASMKGLAGNGELF
TRBV7-8	TRBJ2-2	-	ASKQGARGTGELF
TRBV30	TRBJ1-5	-	ASATGGGNQPQH
TRBV18	TRBJ1-1	-	ASSPPGALNTEAF
TRBV5-8	TRBJ1-5	-	ASSRQGRSNQPQH
TRBV9	TRBJ2-3	-	ASSVGDPGTDTQY
TRBV5-1	TRBJ2-3	-	ASSLTGTSTDTQY
TRBV18	TRBJ1-6	-	ASSAGQGSSPLH
TRBV14	TRBJ1-4	-	ASSSHSGGTEKLF
TRBV5-5	TRBJ1-2	-	ASRQEGGNYGYT
TRBV6-5	TRBJ1-2	-	ASKTGGTTYGYT
TRBV6-5	TRBJ1-4	few	ASRGPNEKLF
TRBV30	TRBJ2-3	-	AWSAQGSATDTQY
TRBV19	TRBJ1-5	-	ASSGQGFQPQH
TRBV25-1	TRBJ2-7	-	ASSNIPSSYEQY
TRBV6-5	TRBJ2-2	-	ASRDQGLTGELF
TRBV9	TRBJ1-5	few	ASGSLTATQH
TRBV9	TRBJ2-7	-	ASSVSLKGQGNYEQY
TRBV9	TRBJ2-5	-	ASSVGSMIETQY
TRBV7-2	TRBJ1-2	-	ASSGVGQASGYT
TRBV5-5	TRBJ1-6	-	ASSLVRSYNSPLH